This T cell receptor beta chain was documented in a study of blood T cells in healthy people across ages. Primers used in a second PCR of about 6 to 12 cycles were a sample-barcoded 5' primer and a J-beta primer mix. TCRdb fed the 5' RACE reads into MiXCR, producing one record per CDR3 protein. This sample yields some 640,000 distinct CDR3 sequences, of which about 30% are seen a single time; approximately 14% belongs to the top ten. Findings of the study overall: Versus aged donors, long-lived donors had higher diversity and more naive CD4+ cells. Unsorted PBMCs prevented conclusive naive versus antigen-experienced comparison.

Donors were healthy Caucasian individuals from Russia aged about 6 to 90. Per-sample PBMC isolation yielded at least 7 million cells. To note about this clonotype: Its target is not known.

Specimen: blood. This clonotype was sampled from a woman of 80 years or more in good health.

CDR3 loop: CASSPSGSNEKLFF. CDR3 DNA sequence: TGTGCCAGCAGCCCGTCGGGAAGTAATGAAAAACTGTTTTTT. The rearrangement uses TRBV3-1 and TRBJ1-4; unclear D gene. The CDR3 has 14 residues. Germline V gene data show CDR1 as LGHDT and CDR2 as YNNKEL (reference sequence). Trimming removed 4 bases from V and 4 bases from J, with 10 bases in between. Supplemented by reference TRBV3-1 and TRBJ1-4, the full variable domain reads DTAVSQTPKYLVTQMGNDKSIKCEQNLGHDTMYWYKQDSKKFLKIMFSYNNKELIINETVPNRFSPKSPDKAHLNLHINSLELGDSAVYFCASSPSGSNEKLFFGSGTQLSVL.